This entry is about one T cell receptor beta chain. Its binding antigen is unknown. No clone much larger than this one lies a single base away; base qualities are absent. The data were obtained in a study of vaccination and CD4 T cells after COVID-19 (dated by TCRdb to the early 2020s). Study-level background: Convalescent patients had a positive SARS-CoV-2 result on nasal swab PCR, and of these patients, several had mild disease and one had severe disease. Participants got two doses of the Pfizer-BioNTech BNT162b2 vaccine (n=8) or two doses of the Moderna mRNA-1273 vaccine (n=2). For stimulating the cultures, overlapping spike peptide pools were used, derived from SARS-CoV-2 as well as from the common cold coronaviruses HCoV-NL63, HCoV-OC43 and HCoV-229E. Control cultures received a CEFX viral epitope pool as the positive control, an HIV-1 Nef peptide pool as the negative control, or no peptide. Post-vaccine blood samples were obtained a median of approximately 74 days after the second vaccine dose, with a range of 14 to 241 days. In the convalescent cohort there were six males and four females, among whom were two Hispanic individuals, seven Caucasians, two Asians and one multiracial person. Post-COVID blood samples were collected from convalescent patients a median of about 92 days after diagnosis, with a range of about 30 to 170 days. The spike-specific CD4+ TCR repertoire was compared before and after mRNA vaccination in 10 COVID-19 convalescent patients and a handful of infection-naive healthy vaccine recipients.

V is cut by 4 bases and J by 3 bases, and the space between the germline ends is 10 bases. The germline V gene gives CDR1 as ENHRY and CDR2 as SYGVKD. The CDR3 measures 13 amino acids from cysteine to phenylalanine. The sequence is cut down to CDR3 DNA, 39 bases in frame from base 1. This specimen's treatment or condition label, interpreted: roughly 11-day PBMC culture with coronavirus spike peptide pools or control peptides (ViraFEST assay). The study used the ViraFEST assay, which expanded antigen-specific T cells with peptide pools and then identified expanded clonotypes by TCR sequencing. The positive SARS-CoV-2 PCR tests of the convalescent patients were dated from March to December 2020, before the Alpha, Beta and Delta variants emerged in the United States. Roughly 2 million PBMCs per well were cultured in IMDM with 5% human AB serum and 8 to 10 IU/ml IL-2, plus 10 ug/ml peptide pools. Half of the culture medium was replaced with fresh IL-2-containing medium on days 3 and 7. After 10 days of culture, CD4+ T cells were isolated by negative selection using the EasySep CD4+ T cell isolation kit. PBMCs were separated from whole blood using Ficoll-Paque Plus gradient centrifugation and then either used fresh or cryopreserved at -140C. Each culture condition was generally run in triplicate wells.

Results and caveats for the whole study, not just this receptor: Relatively few convalescent patients were included in the study, and early timepoints after natural infection were not analyzed. An increase in the median number of SARS-CoV-2-reactive clonotypes from some 20 after infection to roughly 36 after vaccination was observed, but the change was not found to be significant. Nearly all vaccine-specific clones in convalescent patients (304 of 307) were mono-reactive for SARS-CoV-2 spike rather than cross-reactive with common cold coronaviruses. Among convalescent patients, a median roughly 90% of the SARS-CoV-2-reactive clones seen after vaccination appeared only after vaccination, which suggests priming specific to the vaccine.

The library came from PCR. DNA from cultured CD4+ T cells was subjected to TCR sequencing with the Oncomine TCR Beta short-read assay at the Johns Hopkins FTIC core. The QIAamp micro DNA kit was used to extract genomic DNA from the cultured CD4+ T cells. Oncomine TCR Beta libraries made from cultured CD4+ T cells were pooled using unique dual indexes and sequenced on an Illumina iSeq 100. The paper's processing steps were these. Non-productive sequences were removed, and CDR3s not starting with C, not ending with F or W, or shorter than 7 amino acids were discarded. Antigen-specific clonotypes were identified using the MANAFEST web application through comparison of peptide-stimulated wells with reference and other culture wells. For a clone to be called positive, the clone needed an FDR below 0.05, an odds ratio above 5, and a productive frequency above 0.1% in at least two of three replicate wells. A clonotype was classed as cross-reactive if the clonotype showed significant expansion both in SARS-CoV-2 spike wells and in at least one common cold coronavirus spike condition. CDR3 homology was assessed with Levenshtein distances (stringdist) and unrooted phylogenetic trees (ape) in R version 3.6.1. TCRdb ran its own pipeline on the public reads, namely fastp trimming at Q25 and MiXCR clone calling, and kept in-frame beta chains. Entries that share a CDR3 protein sequence are merged under the most common genes and DNA. TCRdb, rather than the study authors, made the V and J calls. This sample holds more than 10,000 distinct CDR3 sequences; approximately 65% were observed only once. The ten largest clones add up to 10% to 15% of the sample.

The sequence derives from a human donor who had recovered from COVID-19. Sample: CD4+ T cells from blood, cultured in vitro. Recombination joined TRBV10-3 with TRBJ2-7; too little of a D gene remains to name it. The CDR3 corresponds to CAISGDLDYEQYF. The nucleotide sequence is given as TGTGCCATCAGTGGGGATCTGGACTACGAGCAGTACTTC.